The present entry profiles one TCR beta chain with its context. This clonotype has only a few counts. Its antigen is unknown. Qualities for individual bases were not recorded, and no much larger clone is one base off. The sample was run on an Illumina HiSeq 1500. TCRdb applied fastp at Q25 and MiXCR to the public reads, then kept only in-frame beta chains. Duplicate CDR3 protein sequences are folded into a single record with the most common DNA and genes. Across this sample there are about 830,000 distinct CDR3 sequences, with 32% seen only once. The top ten constitute 12% of the sample. CDR1 and CDR2 (MDHEN, SYDVKM) derive from the germline V gene. Cut back by 2 bases and 5 bases, the V and J ends lie 15 bases apart. From the cysteine up to the phenylalanine, the CDR3 has a length of 15 residues. The kept DNA is CDR3 alone, 45 bases in frame from the first base. This entry is derived from a study of T cell repertoires in cytomegalovirus infection (dated by TCRdb to between 2018 and 2020). About the investigation overall: Alongside well-studied HLA-B-restricted epitopes, the peptide stimulations were aimed at recently identified HLA-C-restricted CMV epitopes, whose presentation resists viral immunomodulation. Because public TCR beta signatures pointed to carriage of CMV infection together with the matching HLA type, the HLA type of each donor mattered for the analysis. Broad study findings and their caveats: The ex vivo response was dominated by HLA-C-restricted CMV-specific TCR beta clonotypes, which also provided the single most frequent clonotype in two of eight donors. In both this cohort and an independent roughly 330-donor cohort, the cumulative frequency of public TCR beta family members distinguished carriers of CMV infection plus the relevant HLA type.

Read against the paper, the sample's treatment or condition label means: in vitro stimulation with specific CMV peptide epitopes to enrich CMV-specific T cells. Sequenced material: cultured CD8+ T cells from PBMCs, taken from culture after CMV antigen stimulation. Recombination linked TRBV28 to TRBJ1-2; the D gene cannot be resolved reliably. This sequence originates from a human donor in good health (CMV status not recorded). Some clones in this sample may be carry-over from other donors' samples. The CDR3 reads as follows: CASSLVPGSSYGYTF. The DNA is as follows: TGTGCCAGCAGTTTAGTACCGGGTTCTTCTTATGGCTACACCTTC.